The T cell receptor (beta chain) described here comes from a study of T cell changes during pregnancy in multiple sclerosis. Germline CDR1 SGHNT, CDR2 YENEEA. With 3 bases clipped from V and 5 bases from J, the junction kept 4 bases outside the gene matches. This CDR3 spans 14 amino acids. Repertoires were generated with immunoSEQ multiplex PCR, while TCRdb's copy carries only in-frame clones and drops some. Of around 29,000 clones in the sample, around 90% were seen once. This specimen was CD4+ T cells from peripheral blood mononuclear cells, taken in the first trimester of pregnancy. This rearrangement joins TRBV11-3 to TRBJ2-5, with TRBD2 identical over 9 bases. The clonotype originates from a female donor with multiple sclerosis, enrolled in a pregnancy study. CDR3 region: CASSFGGGVETQYF. CDR3 coding DNA: TGTGCCAGCAGCTTCGGCGGGGGGGTGGAGACCCAGTACTTC.